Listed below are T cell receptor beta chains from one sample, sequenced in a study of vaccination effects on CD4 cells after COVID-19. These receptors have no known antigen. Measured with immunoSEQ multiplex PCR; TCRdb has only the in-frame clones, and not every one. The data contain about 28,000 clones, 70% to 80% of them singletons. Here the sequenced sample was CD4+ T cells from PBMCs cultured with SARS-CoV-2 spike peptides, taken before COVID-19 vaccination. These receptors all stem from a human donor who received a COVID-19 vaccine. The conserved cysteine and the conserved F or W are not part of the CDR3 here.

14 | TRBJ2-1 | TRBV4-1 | ASSQGWGQGDNEQF
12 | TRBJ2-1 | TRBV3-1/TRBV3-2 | ASSQEGEYNEQF
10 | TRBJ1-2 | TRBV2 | ASTDRGYGYT
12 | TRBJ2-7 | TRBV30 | AWGRTGGSYEQY
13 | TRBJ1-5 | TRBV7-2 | ASSSDPYSNQPQH
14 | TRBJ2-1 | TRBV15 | ATSRDWSSRYNEQF
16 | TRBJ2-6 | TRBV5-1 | ASSFIPGGNSGANVLT
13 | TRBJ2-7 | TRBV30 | AWRAPDTLPYEQY
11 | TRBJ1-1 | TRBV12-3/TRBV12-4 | ASSPGRNTEAF
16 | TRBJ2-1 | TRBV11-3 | ASSSGLAADTTYNEQF
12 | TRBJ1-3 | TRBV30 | AWRPASQGNTIY
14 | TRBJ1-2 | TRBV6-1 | ASSEDGRATNYGYT
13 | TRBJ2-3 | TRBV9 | ASSPGLADTDTQY
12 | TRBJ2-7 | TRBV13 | ASSRTGELDKQY
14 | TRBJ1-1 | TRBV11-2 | ASSLRAGGVNTEAF
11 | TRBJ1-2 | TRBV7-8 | ASSLQQGAGYT
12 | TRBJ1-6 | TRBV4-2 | ASSGSFLNSPLH
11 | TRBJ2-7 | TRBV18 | ASSPIQGNEQY
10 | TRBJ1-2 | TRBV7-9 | ASTRQGGGYT
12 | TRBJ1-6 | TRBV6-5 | ASSSQGPHSPLH
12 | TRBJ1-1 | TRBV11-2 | ASSLDIGYAEAF
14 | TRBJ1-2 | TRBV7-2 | ASSPWGGQGVYGYT
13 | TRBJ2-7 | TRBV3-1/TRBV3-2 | ASSMTGGSAYEQY
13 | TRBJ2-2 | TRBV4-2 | ASRVGGSDTGELF
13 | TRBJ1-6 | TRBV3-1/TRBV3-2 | ASRYGQGVLSPLH
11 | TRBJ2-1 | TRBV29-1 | SVPLAGGGLQF
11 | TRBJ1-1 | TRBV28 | ASSLGRPEGAF
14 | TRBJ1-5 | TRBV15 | ATSATAGQVNQPQH
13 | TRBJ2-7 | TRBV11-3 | ASSLSPSGFHEQY
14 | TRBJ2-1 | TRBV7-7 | ASSPGRLAGRDEQF
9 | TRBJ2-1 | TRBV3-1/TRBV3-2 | ASSQALDQF
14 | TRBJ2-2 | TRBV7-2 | ASSFFGGMNTGELF
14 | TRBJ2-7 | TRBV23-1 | ASRQTGGASHYEQY
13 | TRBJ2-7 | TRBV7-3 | ASSSGLAGPYEQY
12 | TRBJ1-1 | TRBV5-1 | ASSGGETNTEAF
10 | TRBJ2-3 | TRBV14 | ASSHVPDTQY
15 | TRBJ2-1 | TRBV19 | ASSKQGLAAVNNEQF
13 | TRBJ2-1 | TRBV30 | AWSVGGSSYNEQF
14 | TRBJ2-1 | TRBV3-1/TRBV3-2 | ASSQAGVGILNEQF
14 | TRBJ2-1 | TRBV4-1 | ASSHYGTSGLGEQF
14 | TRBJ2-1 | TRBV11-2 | ASSQKTGGAYNEQF
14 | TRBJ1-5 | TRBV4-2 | ASSQVRTGGRQPQH
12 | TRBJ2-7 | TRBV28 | ASRAASAYYEQY
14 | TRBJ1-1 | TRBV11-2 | ASSLEGGGFRTEAF
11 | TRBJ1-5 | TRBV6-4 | ASSDELWQPQH
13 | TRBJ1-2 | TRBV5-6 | ASSFSPSGTYGYT
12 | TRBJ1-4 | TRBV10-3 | AISEGFSNEKLF
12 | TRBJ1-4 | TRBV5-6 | ASSLRGVNEKLF
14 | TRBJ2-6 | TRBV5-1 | ASSLGDGSGANVLT
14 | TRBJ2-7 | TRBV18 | ASSPRADLKSSAQY